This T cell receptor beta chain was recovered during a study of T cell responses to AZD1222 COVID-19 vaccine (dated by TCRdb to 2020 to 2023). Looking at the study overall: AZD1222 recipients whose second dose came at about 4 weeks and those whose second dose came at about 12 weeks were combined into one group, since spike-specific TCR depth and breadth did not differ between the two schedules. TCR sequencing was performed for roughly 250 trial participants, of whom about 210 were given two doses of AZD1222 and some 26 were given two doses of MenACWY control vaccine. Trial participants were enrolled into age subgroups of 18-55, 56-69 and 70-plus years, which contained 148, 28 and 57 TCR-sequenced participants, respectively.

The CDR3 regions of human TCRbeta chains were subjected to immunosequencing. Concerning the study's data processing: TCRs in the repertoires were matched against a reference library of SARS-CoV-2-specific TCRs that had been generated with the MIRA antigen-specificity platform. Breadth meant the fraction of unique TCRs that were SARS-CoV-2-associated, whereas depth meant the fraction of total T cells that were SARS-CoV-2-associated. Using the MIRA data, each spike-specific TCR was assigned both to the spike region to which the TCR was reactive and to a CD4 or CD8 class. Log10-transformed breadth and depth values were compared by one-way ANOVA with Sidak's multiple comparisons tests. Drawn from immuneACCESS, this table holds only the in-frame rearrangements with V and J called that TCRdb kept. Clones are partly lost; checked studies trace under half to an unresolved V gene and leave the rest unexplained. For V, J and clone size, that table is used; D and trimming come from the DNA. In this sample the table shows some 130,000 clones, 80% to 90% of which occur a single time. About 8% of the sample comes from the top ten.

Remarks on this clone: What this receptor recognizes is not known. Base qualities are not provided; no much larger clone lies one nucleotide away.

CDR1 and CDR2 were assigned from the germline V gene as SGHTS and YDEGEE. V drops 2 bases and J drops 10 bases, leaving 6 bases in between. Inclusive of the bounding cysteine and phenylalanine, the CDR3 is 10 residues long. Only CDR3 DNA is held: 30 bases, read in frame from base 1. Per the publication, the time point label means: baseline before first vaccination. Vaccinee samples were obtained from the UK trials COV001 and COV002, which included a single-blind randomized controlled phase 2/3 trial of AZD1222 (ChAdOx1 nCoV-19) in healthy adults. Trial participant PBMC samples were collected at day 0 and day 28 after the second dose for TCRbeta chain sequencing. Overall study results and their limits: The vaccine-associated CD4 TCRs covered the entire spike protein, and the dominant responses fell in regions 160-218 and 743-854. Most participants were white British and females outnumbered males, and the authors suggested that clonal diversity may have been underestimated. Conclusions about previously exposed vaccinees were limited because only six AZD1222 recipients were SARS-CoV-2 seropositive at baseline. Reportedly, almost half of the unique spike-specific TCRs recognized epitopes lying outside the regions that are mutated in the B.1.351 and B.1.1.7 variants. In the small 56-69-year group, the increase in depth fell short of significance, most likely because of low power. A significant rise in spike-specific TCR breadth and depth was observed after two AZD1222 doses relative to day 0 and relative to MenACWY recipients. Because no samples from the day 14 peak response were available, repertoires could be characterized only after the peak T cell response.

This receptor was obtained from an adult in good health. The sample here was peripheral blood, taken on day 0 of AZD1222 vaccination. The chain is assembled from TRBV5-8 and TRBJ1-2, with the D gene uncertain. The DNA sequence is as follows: TGTGCCAGCAGCTTTGGTGACTACACCTTC. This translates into CASSFGDYTF. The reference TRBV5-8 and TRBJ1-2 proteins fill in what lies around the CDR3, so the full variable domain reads EAGVTQSPTHLIKTRGQQATLRCSPISGHTSVYWYQQALGLGLQFLLWYDEGEERNRGNFPPRFSGRQFPNYSSELNVNALELEDSALYLCASSFGDYTFGSGTRLTVV.